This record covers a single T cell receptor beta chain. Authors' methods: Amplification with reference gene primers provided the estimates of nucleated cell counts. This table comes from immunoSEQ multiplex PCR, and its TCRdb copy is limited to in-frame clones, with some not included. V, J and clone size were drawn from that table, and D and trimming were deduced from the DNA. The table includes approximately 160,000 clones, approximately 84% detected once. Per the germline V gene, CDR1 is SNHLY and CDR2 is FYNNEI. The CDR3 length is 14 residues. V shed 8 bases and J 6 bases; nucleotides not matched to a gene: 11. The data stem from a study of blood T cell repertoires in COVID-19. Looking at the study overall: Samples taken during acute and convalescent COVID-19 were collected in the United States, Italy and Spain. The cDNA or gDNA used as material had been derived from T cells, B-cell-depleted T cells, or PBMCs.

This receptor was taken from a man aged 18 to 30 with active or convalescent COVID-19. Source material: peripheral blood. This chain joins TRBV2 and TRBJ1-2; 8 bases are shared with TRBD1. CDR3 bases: TGTGCCAGCGGAGACCGGACAGGGACGGATGGCTACACCTTC. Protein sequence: CASGDRTGTDGYTF. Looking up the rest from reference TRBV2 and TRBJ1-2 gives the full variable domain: EPEVTQTPSHQVTQMGQEVILRCVPISNHLYFYWYRQILGQKVEFLVSFYNNEISEKSEIFDDQFSVERPDGSNFTLKIRSTKLEDSAMYFCASGDRTGTDGYTFGSGTRLTVV.